The 32 T cell receptor beta chains below were found in one sample sequenced in a study of CD8+ T cells in alopecia areata. Extracted RNA was reverse transcribed into cDNA, the sequencing template. Libraries were prepared by immunoSEQ multiplex PCR; TCRdb keeps only in-frame clonotypes and omits some of them. The table records around 150,000 clones, about three fifths of them present only once. Sequenced input: CD4+ T cells sorted from blood. The origin of the receptors is a human donor in good health.

This sequence joins TRBV19 and TRBJ2-1; tentatively, D is TRBD2 (6 bases). Between the trimmed V and J ends, which lost 4 bases and 8 bases, there was a span of 24 bases. Germline CDR1 and CDR2: LNHDA and SQIVND (reference sequence). CDR3 length: 17 residues. The CDR3 nucleotides read TGTGCCAGTAGTAGAGGGAGGACTATTCCTTTCGGCGATGAGCAGTTCTTC. The encoded protein is CASSRGRTIPFGDEQFF.

The CDR3 protein is CASSEWREYTDTQYF. The DNA of the CDR3 is TGTGCCAGCAGTGAGTGGCGGGAGTACACAGATACGCAGTATTTT. The rearrangement joins TRBV25-1 to TRBJ2-3; TRBD2 matches 7 bases. CDR3 length: 15 residues. J lost 2 bases, V lost 3 bases, and 5 bases had no gene match. Per the germline V gene, CDR1 is MGHDK and CDR2 is SYGVNS.

The V call is TRBV29-1, the J call TRBJ2-7; tentative D call: TRBD1 (5 bases). Germline V CDR1 and CDR2: SQVTM, ANQGSEA. Trimming took 3 bases from V and 4 from J, leaving 7 bases between them. This CDR3 spans 11 amino acids. The CDR3 DNA reads as TGCAGCGTTGAGACAGCTTACGAGCAGTACTTC. Translating it yields CSVETAYEQYF.

This clone was recorded a few times. CDR3 sequence: CATQEGAAALEQFF. CDR3 nucleotides: TGTGCCACCCAGGAGGGTGCGGCGGCCCTTGAGCAGTTCTTC. The chain couples TRBV18 to TRBJ2-1, with D tentatively TRBD2 (6 bases). Germline CDR1 KGHSH, CDR2 LQKENI. CDR3 length: 14 amino acids. The V and J ends lost 10 bases and 9 bases respectively, with 22 bases between them.

The rearrangement joins TRBV4-1 to TRBJ1-1; D is undetermined. CDR1 is MGHRA, CDR2 YSYEKL, per germline. Trimming removed 1 base at V and 0 bases at J, with 6 bases between. This CDR3 is 14 amino acids long. DNA of the CDR3: TGCGCCAGCAGCCAAGCGGACCTGAACACTGAAGCTTTCTTT. Its protein product is CASSQADLNTEAFF.

A few counts support this clone. The V gene is TRBV7-9, the J gene TRBJ2-1; D unresolved. The CDR3 has 10 residues. Trimming removed 3 bases from V and 6 bases from J, with 0 bases in between. Germline V gene data show CDR1 as SEHNR and CDR2 as FQNEAQ (reference sequence). The CDR3 loop is CASSFNEQFF. The CDR3 coding sequence is TGTGCCAGCAGCTTCAATGAGCAGTTCTTC.

This clone was seen only a few times. This chain connects TRBV11-2 to TRBJ2-2, with a tentative D call TRBD2 (5 bases). Germline CDR1 and CDR2: SGHAT and FQNNGV. The CDR3 totals 15 residues. V lost 5 bases to trimming and J lost 6 bases, with 16 bases between them. The CDR3 sequence: CASSLGLPRSGELFF. The CDR3 DNA reads as TGTGCCAGCAGCCTTGGACTCCCCAGGTCCGGGGAGCTGTTTTTT. Together with reference TRBV11-2 and TRBJ2-2, the CDR3 gives the full variable domain: EAGVAQSPRYKIIEKRQSVAFWCNPISGHATLYWYQQILGQGPKLLIQFQNNGVVDDSQLPKDRFSAERLKGVDSTLKIQPAKLEDSAVYLCASSLGLPRSGELFFGEGSRLTVL.

The chain links TRBV23-1 to TRBJ1-1, with D unclear. TRBV23-1 is an ORF, and what it does is uncertain. Trimming shortened V by 6 bases and J by 1 base, and 12 bases separated the two germline ends. There are 14 residues in the CDR3. The CDR3 nucleotides are TGCGCCAGCAGCCCCCGACGGGGGAACACTGAAGCTTTCTTT. As protein: CASSPRRGNTEAFF.

Regarding this clone: At one end the junction does not follow the germline gene, possibly because of a read error. The rearrangement links TRBV20-1 to TRBJ2-3, with 11 bases identical to TRBD2. Germline V gene data show CDR1 as DFQATT and CDR2 as SNEGSKA (reference sequence). The CDR3 runs to 11 residues. For the CDR3, the DNA is TGCAGCGCTAGCGGGAGGTACACGCAGTATTTT. Translation: CSASGRYTQYF.

Only a few counts were recorded for this clone. This chain joins TRBV5-7 and TRBJ1-1; no reliable D call. TRBV5-7 qualifies as an ORF whose function is uncertain. This CDR3 contains 12 residues. V lost 2 bases and J 3 bases, leaving 5 bases between the germline ends. CDR3 in amino acids: CASSFVYTEAFF. CDR3 coding DNA: TGTGCCAGCAGCTTTGTGTACACTGAAGCTTTCTTT.

The rearrangement joins TRBV28 to TRBJ2-2; unclear D gene. The CDR3 has 13 amino acids. Trimming shortened V by 9 bases and J by 9 bases, and 17 bases separated the two germline ends. Germline V gene data show CDR1 as MDHEN and CDR2 as SYDVKM. The CDR3 loop is CASGPTHVRELFF. CDR3 in DNA: TGTGCCAGTGGCCCTACCCATGTCCGGGAGCTGTTTTTT.

This chain links TRBV28 with TRBJ1-5, with 7 bases identical to TRBD1. Per the germline V gene, CDR1 is MDHEN and CDR2 is SYDVKM. The junction had 8 bases not matched to a gene; V was cut back by 4 bases and J by 5 bases. The CDR3 has 15 amino acids. CDR3 region: CASSSPTGYDQPQHF. CDR3 coding DNA: TGTGCCAGCAGTTCCCCGACAGGGTACGATCAGCCCCAGCATTTT.

This clone turned up a few times. The chain has TRBV29-1 and TRBJ2-1; D ambiguous. The CDR3 spans 11 residues. The V end was cut by 4 bases, the J end by 8 bases, with 9 bases between. Germline-derived CDR1 and CDR2 are SQVTM and ANQGSEA. The CDR3 region is CSVGVVDEQFF. For the CDR3, the DNA is TGCAGCGTTGGGGTGGTCGATGAGCAGTTCTTC.

The V gene is TRBV7-9, the J gene TRBJ2-1; TRBD2 agrees at 14 bases. Germline V gene data show CDR1 as SEHNR and CDR2 as FQNEAQ (reference sequence). The CDR3 contains 16 residues. J lost 6 bases, V lost 4 bases, and 5 bases had no gene match. The CDR3 region is CASSSRLAGGSNEQFF. CDR3 nucleotides: TGTGCCAGCAGCTCGCGACTAGCGGGAGGGAGCAATGAGCAGTTCTTC.

This clone was picked up a small number of times. The chain links TRBV7-9 to TRBJ2-2; TRBD1 matches at 7 bases. The V segment lost 4 bases and the J segment 5 bases; nucleotides outside the gene matches: 1. This CDR3 region has 13 residues. CDR1 is SEHNR, CDR2 FQNEAQ, per germline (reference sequence). CDR3 nucleotide sequence: TGTGCCAGCAGCTCGACAGGGACCGGGGAGCTGTTTTTT. It yields the protein CASSSTGTGELFF.

The V gene is TRBV10-3, the J gene TRBJ2-1, with a possible D match to TRBD2 (6 bases). With 7 bases removed from V and 8 bases from J, the gap between germline ends came to 15 bases. This CDR3 comprises 13 residues. The germline CDR1 and CDR2 sequences are ENHRY and SYGVKD. The CDR3 DNA sequence: TGTGCCATCACGGGGGACCCCATGGATGAGCAGTTCTTC. This sequence encodes CAITGDPMDEQFF.

This chain links TRBV29-1 with TRBJ2-3, with D hard to call. The CDR3 runs 12 residues. Per the germline V gene, CDR1 is SQVTM and CDR2 is ANQGSEA. V lost 2 bases to trimming and J lost 2 bases, with 5 bases between them. CDR3 bases: TGCAGCGTTGAAATTAACACAGATACGCAGTATTTT. Translating gives CSVEINTDTQYF.

For the CDR3, the DNA is TGCAGTGCTAGAGCCGCTGGGACCCAGTACTTC. Encoded protein: CSARAAGTQYF. The rearrangement links TRBV20-1 to TRBJ2-5; D is uncertain. Germline V gives CDR1 DFQATT, CDR2 SNEGSKA (reference sequence). Trimming removed 1 base at V and 7 bases at J, with 7 bases between. CDR3 length: 11 amino acids.

The rearrangement links TRBV5-1 to TRBJ2-7; D remains unclear. CDR1 SGHRS and CDR2 YFSETQ come from the germline V gene. The V gene lost 0 bases and the J gene lost 2 bases, with 12 bases spanning the gap. This CDR3 has 15 amino acids. CDR3 region: CASSLGLVDPYEQYF. The CDR3 region has the DNA TGCGCCAGCAGCTTGGGCCTAGTGGACCCCTACGAGCAGTACTTC.

V gene TRBV30 combines with J gene TRBJ1-2; unclear D gene. Per the germline V gene, CDR1 is GTSNPN and CDR2 is SVGIG (reference sequence). V was shortened by 4 bases and J by 5 bases, with 14 bases between the two germline ends. The CDR3 consists of 13 residues. CDR3 sequence reads: CAWIGIGDYGYTF. CDR3 nucleotide sequence: TGTGCCTGGATAGGGATTGGGGATTATGGCTACACCTTC.

CDR3 region: CASSFRDSHNQPQHF. DNA of the CDR3: TGTGCCAGCAGTTTCCGGGACAGTCACAATCAGCCCCAGCATTTT. This chain connects TRBV2 to TRBJ1-5, with TRBD1 matching over 7 bases. The CDR3 consists of 15 residues. Trimming at V came to 5 bases and at J to 3 bases, leaving 7 bases not matched to a gene. Germline V gene lookup returns CDR1 SNHLY and CDR2 FYNNEI.

As concerns this clone: This may stem from a read error, because a much larger clone lies one nucleotide away. The chain uses TRBV5-4 and TRBJ2-3, with a possible D match to TRBD2 (5 bases). V lost 4 bases, J lost 0 bases, and 12 bases lay in between. This CDR3 spans 15 amino acids. In germline, CDR1 is SGHNT, CDR2 YYREEE (reference sequence). CDR3 sequence reads: CASSQVGVSTDTQYF. The DNA for the CDR3 is TGTGCCAGCAGCCAAGTCGGGGTGAGCACAGATACGCAGTATTTT.

The V call is TRBV28, the J call TRBJ2-7; 8 nucleotides align to TRBD1. Germline CDR1 MDHEN, CDR2 SYDVKM. This CDR3 is 15 amino acids long. Trimming removed 8 bases from V and 5 bases from J; junction bases left unmatched: 14. CDR3 protein: CASQSYRDRLHEQYF. Written as DNA, the CDR3 is TGTGCCAGCCAAAGTTACCGGGACAGGCTCCACGAGCAGTACTTC.

This sequence joins TRBV2 and TRBJ1-1, with D unclear. The CDR3 runs 14 residues. Trimming removed 7 bases from V and 0 bases from J, with 12 bases in between. The germline gives CDR1 SNHLY, CDR2 FYNNEI. CDR3 protein: CASTSGLMNTEAFF. In DNA, the CDR3 is TGTGCCAGCACTTCGGGCCTTATGAACACTGAAGCTTTCTTT.

The V and J genes are TRBV7-3 and TRBJ1-6; no reliable D call. V lost 5 bases and J 4 bases, leaving 6 bases between the germline ends. Germline-derived CDR1 and CDR2 are SGHTA and FQGTGA. This CDR3 has 13 amino acids. The CDR3 coding sequence is TGTGCCAGCAGCACGGATTATAATTCACCCCTCCACTTT. It yields the protein CASSTDYNSPLHF.

The CDR3 is CASNGRALETQYF. CDR3 sequence (DNA): TGTGCCAGCAACGGGAGGGCCCTCGAGACCCAGTACTTC. The chain links TRBV2 to TRBJ2-5; 8 positions match TRBD2. The V gene end was trimmed by 7 bases and the J gene end by 5 bases; junction bases not matched to a gene: 6. Germline CDR1 and CDR2: SNHLY and FYNNEI. There are 13 residues in the CDR3.

This clone was recorded many times. The rearrangement joins TRBV10-3 to TRBJ2-7; TRBD2 matches at 10 bases. This CDR3 spans 15 amino acids. Germline CDR1 and CDR2: ENHRY and SYGVKD. The V and J ends lost 4 bases and 6 bases, in that order; junction bases with no gene match: 9. CDR3 bases: TGTGCCATCAGTGGGGCGAGTAGCGGGAGGCTCGAGCAGTACTTC. This translates into CAISGASSGRLEQYF.

The chain uses TRBV2 and TRBJ2-5, with no clear D. There are 12 residues in the CDR3. The V and J ends lost 5 bases and 2 bases respectively, with 6 bases between them. Germline V CDR1 and CDR2: SNHLY, FYNNEI. The CDR3 loop reads CASSWAQETQYF. CDR3 nucleotide sequence: TGTGCCAGCAGTTGGGCACAAGAGACCCAGTACTTC.

V is TRBV30 and J is TRBJ1-1, with unresolved D. Germline V gene sequence: CDR1 GTSNPN, CDR2 SVGIG (reference sequence). Between the trimmed V and J ends, which lost 3 bases and 4 bases, there was a span of 12 bases. The CDR3 totals 13 residues. CDR3 in amino acids: CAWRSQTFTEAFF. The DNA of the CDR3 is TGTGCCTGGAGATCACAGACATTCACTGAAGCTTTCTTT.

The gene calls are TRBV15 and TRBJ1-4; D not resolved. This CDR3 region has 17 residues. Germline-derived CDR1 and CDR2 are LNHNV and YYDKDF (reference sequence). Trimming pared 0 bases from V and 0 bases from J, leaving 11 bases between. Here the CDR3 reads CATSRDPRYATNEKLFF. The CDR3 nucleotides are TGTGCCACCAGCAGAGATCCCCGATATGCAACTAATGAAAAACTGTTTTTT.

This clone was seen only a few times. The gene calls are TRBV2 and TRBJ2-3; TRBD2 might be the D (5 bases). Germline CDR1 and CDR2: SNHLY and FYNNEI. The length of the CDR3 is 18 residues. V lost 4 bases to trimming and J lost 3 bases, with 23 bases between them. The CDR3 is CASSGGGGLLRWTDTQYF. The CDR3 region has the DNA TGTGCCAGCAGTGGCGGAGGCGGGCTCCTTCGGTGGACAGATACGCAGTATTTT.

The rearrangement joins TRBV2 to TRBJ1-1; weak D call: TRBD1 (5 bases). The V gene lost 6 bases and the J gene lost 5 bases, with 16 bases spanning the gap. The CDR3 has 14 amino acids. Germline V gives CDR1 SNHLY, CDR2 FYNNEI. This CDR3 is CASSPRRGGTEAFF. CDR3 nucleotide sequence: TGTGCCAGCAGCCCTCGACGGGGGGGGACTGAAGCTTTCTTT.